One sample yielded the 14 T cell receptor beta chains listed below, sequenced in a study of CD8 T cells in ankylosing spondylitis. Study-wide results and limits: Seemingly distinctive of ankylosing spondylitis blood was a TCR beta motif formed by eight highly homologous variants.

TCRdb re-called the 5' RACE reads through MiXCR, storing one row per CDR3 protein. The table lists hundreds of thousands of distinct CDR3 sequences, roughly 17% of them singletons. No antigen has been identified for these receptors. The sequenced sample consisted of blood, either unsorted or a sorted T cell fraction (not recorded which). Source of these receptors: a male donor with ankylosing spondylitis.

This clonotype was seen a few times. The chain joins TRBV2 to TRBJ1-5; D remains ambiguous. Trimming stripped 6 bases from V and 7 bases from J, with 16 bases between. Germline lookup yields CDR1 SNHLY and CDR2 FYNNEI. The CDR3 totals 14 residues. CDR3 loop: CASRVGKAGQPQHF. The DNA for the CDR3 is TGTGCCAGCAGGGTAGGGAAGGCGGGACAGCCCCAGCATTTT.

The chain combines TRBV4-1 with TRBJ2-3; D could derive from TRBD1 or TRBD2 (6 bases each). There are 18 residues in the CDR3. Germline CDR1 reads MGHRA; CDR2 reads YSYEKL. Trimming pared 0 bases from V and 2 bases from J, leaving 18 bases between. DNA for the CDR3: TGCGCCAGCAGCCAAGAACCGGTTGTCGGGGGCCTCACAGATACGCAGTATTTT. Its protein is CASSQEPVVGGLTDTQYF.

This clonotype was counted only a few times. The chain carries TRBV29-1 and TRBJ2-7; 11 bases match TRBD2. This CDR3 comprises 14 residues. J was trimmed by 0 bases and V by 3 bases; bases with no gene match: 1. Germline CDR1 is SQVTM and CDR2 is ANQGSEA. CDR3 sequence: CSVDGLAGSYEQYF. CDR3 sequence (DNA): TGCAGCGTTGATGGACTAGCGGGCTCCTACGAGCAGTACTTC.

The rearrangement joins TRBV20-1 to TRBJ2-3; D might be TRBD2 (6 bases). V lost 2 bases, J lost 2 bases, and 11 bases lay in between. The CDR3 consists of 14 residues. In germline, CDR1 is DFQATT, CDR2 SNEGSKA (reference sequence). This chain's CDR3 is CSARTDYYTDTQYF. The CDR3 nucleotides are TGCAGTGCTAGAACGGACTACTACACAGATACGCAGTATTTT.

A few counts support this clonotype. The chain has TRBV20-1 and TRBJ2-7; 8 bases fit TRBD2. V dropped 0 bases and J dropped 4; count of bases not matched to a gene: 17. Germline V lookup: CDR1 DFQATT, CDR2 SNEGSKA (reference sequence). The CDR3 is 18 residues long. This CDR3 reads CSAREGTRVRKDKYEQYF. The CDR3 DNA sequence: TGCAGTGCTAGAGAGGGGACTAGAGTAAGGAAGGACAAGTACGAGCAGTACTTC.

The chain couples TRBV5-1 to TRBJ1-2, with D unresolved. With 3 bases removed from V and 3 bases from J, the gap between germline ends came to 12 bases. The CDR3 length is 14 residues. CDR1 and CDR2 from the germline V gene are SGHRS and YFSETQ. Here the CDR3 DNA reads TGCGCCAGCAGCTCCCAGAGGGTAGACTATGGCTACACCTTC. Its protein is CASSSQRVDYGYTF. Full variable domain (outside the CDR3, taken from reference TRBV5-1 and TRBJ1-2): KAGVTQTPRYLIKTRGQQVTLSCSPISGHRSVSWYQQTPGQGLQFLFEYFSETQRNKGNFPGRFSGRQFSNSRSEMNVSTLELGDSALYLCASSSQRVDYGYTFGSGTRLTVV.

V usage is TRBV7-3 and J usage is TRBJ2-1; 14 bases match TRBD2. The CDR3 is made up of 15 amino acids. The ends lost 5 bases at V and 8 bases at J; junction bases unmatched: 5. Germline loops: CDR1 SGHTA, CDR2 FQGTGA. The CDR3 here is CASSGTSGSSDEQFF. The DNA for the CDR3 is TGTGCCAGCAGCGGGACTAGCGGGAGTTCGGATGAGCAGTTCTTC.

This clonotype was found a few times. The J gene is TRBJ1-1, the V gene TRBV7-6, with D maybe TRBD1 (5 bases). Trimming removed 5 bases from V and 0 bases from J, with 13 bases in between. Germline V CDR1 and CDR2: SGHVS, FNYEAQ. The CDR3 spans 15 residues. Here the CDR3 DNA reads TGTGCCAGCAGCGACCAACAAGGGGTGAACACTGAAGCTTTCTTT. Protein product: CASSDQQGVNTEAFF. The full variable domain, rest sourced from reference TRBV7-6 and TRBJ1-1, is GAGVSQSPRYKVTKRGQDVALRCDPISGHVSLYWYRQALGQGPEFLTYFNYEAQQDKSGLPNDRFSAERPEGSISTLTIQRTEQRDSAMYRCASSDQQGVNTEAFFGQGTRLTVV.

In this sample, this clonotype turned up many times. This rearrangement joins TRBV7-2 to TRBJ2-3; D might be TRBD2 (6 bases). Germline CDR1 and CDR2: SGHTA and FQGNSA. Between the trimmed V and J ends, which lost 4 bases and 1 base, there was a span of 9 bases. The CDR3 runs to 14 residues. The CDR3 reads CASSWTTGTDTQYF. CDR3 nucleotides: TGTGCCAGCAGCTGGACTACAGGCACAGATACGCAGTATTTT.

The J gene is TRBJ2-3, the V gene TRBV27; TRBD2 might be the D (6 bases). The ends were cut back, 5 bases at V and 2 bases at J, with 17 bases in the middle. Germline lookup yields CDR1 MNHEY and CDR2 SMNVEV (reference sequence). The CDR3 loop spans 16 amino acids. CDR3 sequence: CASSTRGLSLTDTQYF. The CDR3 DNA reads as TGTGCCAGCAGTACAAGGGGACTGTCCCTCACAGATACGCAGTATTTT.

The chain couples TRBV9 to TRBJ2-1; a weak D match, TRBD2 (6 bases). Trimming shortened V by 4 bases and J by 6 bases, and 20 bases separated the two germline ends. The CDR3 spans 16 residues. Germline V gene data show CDR1 as SGDLS and CDR2 as YYNGEE. CDR3 nucleotides: TGTGCCAGCAGCTCCAGTCGGGCTCCCGGGGGCAATGAGCAGTTCTTC. Its translation is CASSSSRAPGGNEQFF.

This clonotype was observed at least ten times. The chain combines TRBV29-1 with TRBJ2-7; no definite D call. Germline V gene data show CDR1 as SQVTM and CDR2 as ANQGSEA. The CDR3 runs to 11 residues. The germline V and J ends were trimmed by 5 bases and 3 bases, with 8 bases remaining between them. The CDR3 bases are TGCAGCGTTCGTGTAGACTACGAGCAGTACTTC. Residues: CSVRVDYEQYF.

This clonotype was seen a handful of times. The chain has TRBV29-1 and TRBJ1-5, with TRBD1 matching 10 bases. CDR3 size: 12 residues. With 7 bases clipped from V and 5 bases from J, the junction kept 2 bases outside the gene matches. The germline gives CDR1 SQVTM, CDR2 ANQGSEA. The CDR3 reads CSAGQGDQPQHF. DNA of the CDR3: TGCAGCGCCGGACAGGGGGATCAGCCCCAGCATTTT.

This clonotype came up a few times. The V call is TRBV7-6, the J call TRBJ2-2; 9 bases line up with TRBD1. Losses at the gene ends were 2 bases for V and 7 bases for J; bases not matched to a gene: 5. The CDR3 is 15 amino acids. CDR1 is SGHVS, CDR2 FNYEAQ, per germline. The CDR3 is CASSLIQGAIGELFF. Written as DNA, the CDR3 is TGTGCCAGCAGCTTAATACAGGGGGCAATCGGGGAGCTGTTTTTT.